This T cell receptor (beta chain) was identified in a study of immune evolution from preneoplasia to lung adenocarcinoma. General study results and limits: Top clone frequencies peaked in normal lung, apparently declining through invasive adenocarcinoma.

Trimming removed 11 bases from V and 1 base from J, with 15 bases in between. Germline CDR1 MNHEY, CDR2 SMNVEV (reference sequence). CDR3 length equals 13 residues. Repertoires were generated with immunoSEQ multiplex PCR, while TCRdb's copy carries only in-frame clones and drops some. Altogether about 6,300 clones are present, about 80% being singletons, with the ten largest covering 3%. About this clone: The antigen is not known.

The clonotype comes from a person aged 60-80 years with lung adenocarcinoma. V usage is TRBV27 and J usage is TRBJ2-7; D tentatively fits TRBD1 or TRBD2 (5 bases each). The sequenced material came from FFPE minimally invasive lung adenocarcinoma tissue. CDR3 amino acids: CAVMRGGSYEQYF. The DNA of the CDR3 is TGTGCCGTAATGAGGGGCGGATCCTACGAGCAGTACTTC.